What follows are 12 T cell receptor beta chains derived from one specimen sequenced in a study of blood T cell repertoires in COVID-19. Sequencing was performed with immunoSEQ multiplex PCR; in TCRdb, only in-frame clones are kept and a portion is missing. This sample has 200,000 to 250,000 clones, with approximately 82% found just once. The sample consisted of peripheral blood. Receptor source: a man younger than 45 who had recovered from COVID-19.

CDR3 nucleotides: TGTGCCAGTAGTATAGATCCCCATGTCCACGAGCAGTACTTC. This translates into CASSIDPHVHEQYF. V usage is TRBV19 and J usage is TRBJ2-7; D is uncertain. Trimming pared 0 bases from V and 5 bases from J, leaving 11 bases between. The CDR3 contains 14 residues. The germline gives CDR1 LNHDA, CDR2 SQIVND (reference sequence).

The genes are TRBV5-1 and TRBJ2-7; the match to TRBD1 covers 9 bases. The CDR3 contains 15 residues. Per germline, CDR1 SGHRS and CDR2 YFSETQ. J lost 5 bases, V lost 0 bases, and 6 bases had no gene match. CDR3 sequence reads: CASSLGDRELDEQYV. CDR3 coding DNA: TGCGCCAGCAGCTTGGGGGACAGGGAACTTGACGAGCAGTACGTC.

This chain connects TRBV9 to TRBJ2-5; TRBD2 matches at 7 bases. After removal of 2 bases from V and 7 bases from J, the junction contained 8 bases not matched to a gene. The CDR3 contains 14 residues. Looked up from germline, CDR1 is SGDLS and CDR2 is YYNGEE. CDR3 in DNA: TGTGCCAGCAGCGTCTTAGAAGGGAGGGGGACCCAGTACTTC. This codes for CASSVLEGRGTQYF.

The gene calls are TRBV6-5 and TRBJ2-7, with 8 bases aligning to TRBD1. CDR3 length equals 14 residues. Germline lookup yields CDR1 MNHEY and CDR2 SVGAGI. The V gene end was trimmed by 5 bases and the J gene end by 4 bases; junction bases not matched to a gene: 7. The CDR3 DNA reads TGTGCCAGCAGTAACAGGGGGACGTCGTACGAGCAGTACGTC. Translation: CASSNRGTSYEQYV.

The sample holds a few counts of this clone. V gene TRBV9 combines with J gene TRBJ1-2, with D uncertain. This CDR3 is built from 13 residues. Trimming left V 3 bases short and J 2 bases short, with 8 bases between. Germline CDR1 and CDR2: SGDLS and YYNGEE. The CDR3 nucleotides read TGTGCCAGCAGCGATGAGTTGAACTATGGCTACACCTTC. Amino acid sequence: CASSDELNYGYTF.

The genes are TRBV4-1 and TRBJ2-1, with a tentative D call TRBD2 (6 bases). The germline CDR1 and CDR2 sequences are MGHRA and YSYEKL. This CDR3 has 15 residues. Trimming removed 1 base from V and 5 bases from J, with 12 bases in between. The CDR3 coding sequence is TGCGCCAGCAGCCAAGGCCCGGGACTGAACAATGAGCAGTTCTTC. This codes for CASSQGPGLNNEQFF.

V and J are TRBV12-5 and TRBJ2-7; 12 bases fit TRBD1. After removal of 5 bases from V and 5 bases from J, the junction contained 4 bases not matched to a gene. Per germline, CDR1 LGHNT and CDR2 FRNRAP. There are 14 residues in the CDR3. The CDR3 sequence: CASGRGQGAHEQYF. The CDR3 bases are TGTGCTAGTGGTCGGGGACAGGGGGCCCACGAGCAGTACTTC.

This clone was seen a few times. The chain joins TRBV9 to TRBJ2-2, with 8 bases matching TRBD1. After removal of 3 bases from V and 6 bases from J, the junction contained 7 bases not matched to a gene. CDR1 SGDLS and CDR2 YYNGEE come from the germline V gene. This CDR3 has 15 amino acids. This chain's CDR3 is CASSERQGLAGELFF. The CDR3 DNA follows: TGTGCCAGCAGCGAGCGACAGGGGCTCGCCGGGGAGCTGTTTTTT.

This sequence joins TRBV4-1 and TRBJ2-1; 8 positions agree with TRBD2. Per the germline V gene, CDR1 is MGHRA and CDR2 is YSYEKL. V was pared by 5 bases and J by 6 bases, with 12 bases of the junction left unmatched. The CDR3 has 16 amino acids. The CDR3 DNA sequence: TGCGCCAGCAGCTACCGAGCGGGGGAGGGGATCAATGAGCAGTTCTTC. Its protein product is CASSYRAGEGINEQFF.

The V and J genes are TRBV10-2 and TRBJ1-5, with 8 bases identical to TRBD1. Germline assignment: CDR1 WSHSY and CDR2 SAAADI. V was pared by 5 bases and J by 6 bases, with 6 bases of the junction left unmatched. This CDR3 spans 14 amino acids. The CDR3 DNA reads TGCGCCAGCAGTCAGGGGGCGCGGTTTCAGCCCCAGCATTTT. Translation gives CASSQGARFQPQHF.

The chain carries TRBV29-1 and TRBJ1-1; no firm D call. The germline V and J ends were trimmed by 5 bases and 0 bases, with 10 bases remaining between them. There are 13 residues in the CDR3. Germline V gene sequence: CDR1 SQVTM, CDR2 ANQGSEA. The CDR3 coding sequence is TGCAGCGTTCAGGAGGGCTTGAACACTGAAGCTTTCTTT. Translated, it gives CSVQEGLNTEAFF.

The J gene is TRBJ2-3, the V gene TRBV6-1; 10 bases line up with TRBD1. The CDR3 has 15 residues. Looked up from germline, CDR1 is MNHNS and CDR2 is SASEGT. V shed 0 bases, J shed 3 bases, and the junction held 0 bases outside the gene matches. The CDR3 region has the DNA TGTGCCAGCAGTGAAGCGGGACAGGGGACAGATACGCAGTATTTT. Protein: CASSEAGQGTDTQYF.